Below are 18 T cell receptor beta chains sequenced from a single sample in a study of glioma-infiltrating T cells. Using RNA template, CDR3s of TCR alpha and beta were amplified with iRepertoire arm-PCR. One entry per CDR3 protein results from TCRdb running MiXCR on the multiplex PCR reads. The data contain some 40,000 distinct CDR3 sequences, approximately 20% of them singletons. Sequencing was performed on glioma tissue, nonneoplastic brain tissue, or PBMCs (not recorded which). The receptors shown here come from a human donor with low-grade glioma or glioblastoma, undergoing nonglioma brain surgery, or in good health (not recorded which).

This chain joins TRBV7-2 and TRBJ2-1; TRBD2 aligns across 13 bases. Germline assignment: CDR1 SGHTA and CDR2 FQGNSA. The CDR3 is made up of 15 amino acids. The V segment lost 7 bases and the J segment 6 bases; nucleotides outside the gene matches: 6. CDR3 nucleotide sequence: TGTGCCAGCAAGAAGGGACTAGCGGGACCCAATGAGCAGTTCTTC. Encoded protein: CASKKGLAGPNEQFF.

This chain connects TRBV19 to TRBJ2-3; D ambiguous. V was clipped by 6 bases and J by 0 bases, with 7 bases between them. Per the germline V gene, CDR1 is LNHDA and CDR2 is SQIVND (reference sequence). CDR3 length: 13 amino acids. The CDR3 DNA reads as TGTGCCAGTAGAGAACAAAGCACAGATACGCAGTATTTT. The encoded protein is CASREQSTDTQYF.

Many counts were recorded for this clonotype. The chain uses TRBV6-1 and TRBJ1-1; no firm D call. Per the germline V gene, CDR1 is MNHNS and CDR2 is SASEGT. The CDR3 has 13 residues. Trimming removed 4 bases from V and 1 base from J, with 7 bases in between. The CDR3 spells CASSGVKNTEAFF. DNA of the CDR3: TGTGCCAGCAGTGGGGTGAAGAACACTGAAGCTTTCTTT.

Notes on this clonotype: A much larger clone lies a single base off, so this may be a read error. The chain employs TRBV7-2 and TRBJ2-5, with D possibly TRBD1 on 5 matching bases. CDR1 is SGHTA and CDR2 is FQGNSA in the germline V gene. Deletions cut 8 bases from V and 5 bases from J, with 21 bases between. This CDR3 has 15 residues. CDR3 sequence reads: CASDFIRQGEETQYF. Here the CDR3 DNA reads TGTGCCAGCGACTTTATAAGGCAGGGCGAGGAGACCCAGTACTTC.

This clonotype showed up many times. The chain carries TRBV19 and TRBJ1-1; D is ambiguous. This CDR3 comprises 11 residues. Germline V gives CDR1 LNHDA, CDR2 SQIVND (reference sequence). Trimming left V 3 bases short and J 5 bases short, with 4 bases between. DNA for the CDR3: TGTGCCAGTAGTATCGGGACTGAAGCTTTCTTT. Its translation is CASSIGTEAFF.

Points on this clonotype: The conserved final phenylalanine or tryptophan is absent from the CDR3, which likely points to a read error. The chain joins TRBV27 to TRBJ2-7, with TRBD1 identical over 9 bases. The CDR3 contains 14 residues. The germline V gene has CDR1 MNHEY and CDR2 SMNVEV (reference sequence). J gave up 8 bases and V 2 bases, and 7 bases lay outside the gene matches. CDR3 protein: CASSLQGQGYKQYL. The DNA for the CDR3 is TGTGCCAGCAGTTTACAGGGACAGGGATACAAGCAGTACCTC.

Many counts were recorded for this clonotype. The chain uses TRBV10-3 and TRBJ2-5; the D is unclear. V was clipped by 2 bases and J by 6 bases, with 13 bases between them. The germline V gene has CDR1 ENHRY and CDR2 SYGVKD. The CDR3 runs to 14 residues. The DNA for the CDR3 is TGTGCCATCAGTGAGGACCTTGGCAGCCAGACCCAGTACTTC. Translation gives CAISEDLGSQTQYF.

As concerns this clonotype: This may stem from a read error, because a much larger clone lies one nucleotide away. The V call is TRBV19, the J call TRBJ1-1; 9 nucleotides match TRBD1. The V segment lost 7 bases and the J segment 5 bases; nucleotides outside the gene matches: 11. CDR1 and CDR2 (germline): LNHDA, SQIVND (reference sequence). The CDR3 sequence is 15 residues long. The CDR3 protein is CASTQATGGWTEAFF. In DNA, the CDR3 is TGTGCCAGTACCCAGGCCACAGGGGGCTGGACTGAAGCTTTCTTT. The full variable domain, completed using reference TRBV19 and TRBJ1-1, is DGGITQSPKYLFRKEGQNVTLSCEQNLNHDAMYWYRQDPGQGLRLIYYSQIVNDFQKGDIAEGYSVSREKKESFPLTVTSAQKNPTAFYLCASTQATGGWTEAFFGQGTRLTVV.

This clonotype was seen many times. The V gene is TRBV4-1, the J gene TRBJ1-1; perhaps TRBD1 as D (6 bases). The CDR3 covers 18 residues. Germline V CDR1 and CDR2: MGHRA, YSYEKL. V was shortened by 1 base and J by 0 bases, with 18 bases between the two germline ends. CDR3 sequence: CASSQVDRLAPMNTEAFF. The DNA for the CDR3 is TGCGCCAGCAGCCAAGTAGACAGGTTGGCCCCTATGAACACTGAAGCTTTCTTT.

This clonotype was detected ten times or more. J is TRBJ2-1 and V is TRBV6-2 or TRBV6-3, with no clear D. Between the trimmed V and J ends, which lost 2 bases and 3 bases, there was a span of 5 bases. This CDR3 is built from 13 residues. Germline values: CDR1 MNHEY, CDR2 SVGEGT. This CDR3 reads CASSYNSYNEQFF. The CDR3 DNA reads TGTGCCAGCAGTTACAACAGCTACAATGAGCAGTTCTTC.

This clonotype was seen many times. The V call is TRBV6-6, the J call TRBJ1-1; D gene uncertain. This CDR3 has 15 residues. Germline V gene sequence: CDR1 MNHNY, CDR2 SVGAGI (reference sequence). Trimming left V 2 bases short and J 4 bases short, with 14 bases between. The CDR3 coding sequence is TGTGCCAGCAGTTACGACGCGGGGTGGGGCACTGAAGCTTTCTTT. It specifies CASSYDAGWGTEAFF.

A word on this clonotype: Likely a read error: the CDR3 ends without its conserved phenylalanine or tryptophan. The chain employs TRBV5-4 and TRBJ1-1, with 9 bases aligning to TRBD1. This CDR3 has 13 residues. CDR1 and CDR2 (germline): SGHNT, YYREEE (reference sequence). J lost 0 bases, V lost 7 bases, and 1 base had no gene match. CDR3 sequence: CASRDRVNTEAFL. The CDR3 region has the DNA TGTGCCAGCCGGGACAGGGTGAACACTGAAGCTTTCCTT.

The rearrangement joins TRBV30 to TRBJ2-7, with a possible D match to TRBD1 (6 bases). The germline CDR1 and CDR2 sequences are GTSNPN and SVGIG (reference sequence). The V end lost 2 bases, the J end lost 4 bases, and 6 bases lay between the germline ends. The CDR3 has 11 amino acids. DNA for the CDR3: TGTGCCTGGAGTAGGGGGTACGAGCAGTACGTC. Protein: CAWSRGYEQYV.

This chain joins TRBV4-1 and TRBJ2-3, with D possibly being TRBD1 (6 bases). This CDR3 is 15 amino acids long. Per germline, CDR1 MGHRA and CDR2 YSYEKL. The V and J ends lost 6 bases and 0 bases respectively, with 13 bases between them. CDR3 region: CASRATGFSTDTQYF. The CDR3 coding sequence is TGCGCCAGCAGAGCGACAGGTTTCAGCACAGATACGCAGTATTTT.

In this sample, this clonotype turned up many times. V and J are TRBV28 and TRBJ1-1; 7 bases agree with TRBD1. Germline V gives CDR1 MDHEN, CDR2 SYDVKM. CDR3 size: 15 residues. The ends lost 6 bases at V and 2 bases at J; junction bases unmatched: 9. DNA for the CDR3: TGTGCCAGCAGACCCGGGACAGCGGATAACACTGAAGCTTTCTTT. It encodes CASRPGTADNTEAFF.

This rearrangement joins TRBV7-9 to TRBJ2-1; D perhaps matches TRBD1 (6 bases). CDR3 length equals 16 residues. The V gene lost 2 bases and the J gene lost 7 bases, with 18 bases spanning the gap. The germline V gene has CDR1 SEHNR and CDR2 FQNEAQ (reference sequence). CDR3 protein: CASSLPGTWSGNEQFF. CDR3 DNA: TGTGCCAGCAGCTTACCCGGGACATGGTCCGGTAATGAGCAGTTCTTC.

As for this clonotype: The junction and the germline gene differ at one end; a read error may be behind it. CDR3 in amino acids: CARSHVGGESFF. CDR3 DNA sequence: TGTGCCCGCAGCCACGTAGGGGGAGAGTCTTTCTTT. The V and J genes are TRBV27 and TRBJ1-1; the D gene is possibly TRBD1 (6 bases). This CDR3 spans 12 amino acids. Germline CDR1 MNHEY, CDR2 SMNVEV (reference sequence).

Ten or more counts support this clonotype. The chain uses TRBV11-2 and TRBJ1-1; a weak D match, TRBD1 (6 bases). This CDR3 comprises 14 residues. In germline, CDR1 is SGHAT, CDR2 FQNNGV. With 3 bases removed from V and 5 bases from J, the gap between germline ends came to 13 bases. CDR3 nucleotide sequence: TGTGCCAGCAGCTTGTCGCAGGGGCCGACTGAAGCTTTCTTT. Translation gives CASSLSQGPTEAFF.